The 3 T cell receptor beta chains reported below all come from one sample, sequenced in a study of blood T cell repertoires in COVID-19. TCRdb's table, derived via immunoSEQ multiplex PCR, lists solely in-frame clones and lacks some. The sample lists roughly 220,000 clones, 88% occurring once. The source material was PBMCs or T cells enriched from blood (not recorded which). Every receptor here comes from a woman in her 50s with acute COVID-19.

The gene calls are TRBV28 and TRBJ1-1, with unresolved D. V lost 1 base to trimming and J lost 5 bases, with 14 bases between them. CDR3 length: 15 amino acids. Germline CDR1 and CDR2: MDHEN and SYDVKM. The CDR3 loop is CASSLLEVGGTEAFF. The CDR3 DNA is TGTGCCAGCAGTTTATTGGAGGTGGGTGGGACTGAAGCTTTCTTT.

V is TRBV7-2 and J is TRBJ2-2; 8 bases are a match to TRBD2. This CDR3 spans 17 amino acids. Germline lookup yields CDR1 SGHTA and CDR2 FQGNSA. V lost 5 bases, J lost 7 bases, and 15 bases stayed unmatched. In DNA, the CDR3 is TGTGCCAGCAGCCCCGTACCGGGACTAGTATGGGTCGGGGAGCTGTTTTTT. This codes for CASSPVPGLVWVGELFF.

The chain uses TRBV28 and TRBJ1-1; weak D call: TRBD1 (6 bases). V lost 6 bases to trimming and J lost 4 bases, with 12 bases between them. From germline, CDR1 is MDHEN and CDR2 SYDVKM. This CDR3 is built from 13 residues. The CDR3 is CASRDSLGTEAFF. The DNA for the CDR3 is TGTGCCAGCAGGGACAGTTTAGGCACTGAAGCTTTCTTT.